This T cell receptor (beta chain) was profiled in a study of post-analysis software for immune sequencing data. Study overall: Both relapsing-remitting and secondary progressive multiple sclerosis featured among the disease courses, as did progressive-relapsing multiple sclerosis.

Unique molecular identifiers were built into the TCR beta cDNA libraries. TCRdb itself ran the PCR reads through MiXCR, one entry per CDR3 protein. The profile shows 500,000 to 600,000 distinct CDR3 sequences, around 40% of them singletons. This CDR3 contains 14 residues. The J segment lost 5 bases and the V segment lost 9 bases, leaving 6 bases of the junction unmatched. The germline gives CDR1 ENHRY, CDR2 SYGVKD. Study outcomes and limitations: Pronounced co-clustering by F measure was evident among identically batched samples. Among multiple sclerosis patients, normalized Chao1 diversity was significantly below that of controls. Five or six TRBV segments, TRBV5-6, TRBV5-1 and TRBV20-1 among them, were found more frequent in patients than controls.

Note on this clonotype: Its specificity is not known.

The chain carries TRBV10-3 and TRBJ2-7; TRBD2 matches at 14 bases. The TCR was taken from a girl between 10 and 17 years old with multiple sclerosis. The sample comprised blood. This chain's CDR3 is CAIKPGLAGDEQYF. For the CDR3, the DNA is TGTGCCATTAAACCGGGACTAGCGGGAGACGAGCAGTACTTC.